The 26 T cell receptor beta chains presented below share a single source sample, sequenced in a study of T-cell memory formation after mild COVID-19. TCRdb re-called the 5' RACE reads through MiXCR, storing one row per CDR3 protein. This table holds 530,000 or so distinct CDR3 sequences, around 16% found once. The sample consisted of PBMCs or a T cell subset sorted from them (not recorded which). These receptors were collected from an adult woman who had mild COVID-19 (a few samples of this study predate the infection). Cell type and time point are not known.

The CDR3 DNA reads as TGTGCCAGCAGCCAAGATCTACGGGACGGGACTAGCGGGAGGGGGAATGAGCAGTTCTTC. It specifies CASSQDLRDGTSGRGNEQFF. J is TRBJ2-1 and V is TRBV4-2; 16 bases align to TRBD2. Trimming removed 0 bases from V and 7 bases from J; junction bases left unmatched: 12. CDR1 is LGHNA and CDR2 is YNFKEQ in the germline V gene. This CDR3 has 20 residues.

The rearrangement uses TRBV20-1 and TRBJ1-6; D ambiguous. CDR3 length: 14 amino acids. The V and J ends lost 3 bases and 5 bases respectively, with 11 bases between them. CDR1 is DFQATT and CDR2 is SNEGSKA in the germline V gene (reference sequence). This CDR3 is CSASRGIDNSPLHF. CDR3 coding DNA: TGCAGTGCTAGCAGAGGGATCGATAATTCACCCCTCCACTTT.

This chain uses TRBV7-9 with TRBJ2-1, with 10 bases that match TRBD2. The CDR3 runs to 15 residues. CDR1 is SEHNR and CDR2 is FQNEAQ in the germline V gene (reference sequence). The J segment lost 6 bases and the V segment lost 1 base, leaving 3 bases of the junction unmatched. CDR3 nucleotide sequence: TGTGCCAGCAGCTTAGATAGCGGGAGGACCAATGAGCAGTTCTTC. Protein sequence: CASSLDSGRTNEQFF.

The chain carries TRBV27 and TRBJ2-7; 9 bases fit TRBD2. CDR3 size: 16 residues. Germline lookup yields CDR1 MNHEY and CDR2 SMNVEV (reference sequence). V shed 4 bases, J shed 2 bases, and the junction held 9 bases outside the gene matches. In nucleotides, the CDR3 is TGTGCCAGCAGTTCTATTAGCGGGAGAAGCCCCTACGAGCAGTACTTC. Translating gives CASSSISGRSPYEQYF.

The sample holds a few counts of this clonotype. V gene TRBV30 combines with J gene TRBJ1-1, with D unresolved. The germline gives CDR1 GTSNPN, CDR2 SVGIG (reference sequence). Trimming stripped 8 bases from V and 1 base from J, with 14 bases between. The CDR3 spans 13 residues. In DNA, the CDR3 is TGTGCCCGGGCGATGTCCCAGAACACTGAAGCTTTCTTT. It translates to CARAMSQNTEAFF.

This clonotype came up a few times. The chain links TRBV12-3 or TRBV12-4 to TRBJ2-5; D possibly matches TRBD1 or TRBD2 (5 bases each). The CDR3 sequence is 14 residues long. Trimming removed 3 bases from V and 4 bases from J, with 12 bases in between. CDR3 protein: CASSFLPGGETQYF. The CDR3 nucleotides read TGTGCCAGCAGTTTCCTGCCTGGGGGAGAGACCCAGTACTTC.

This clonotype was picked up a small number of times. The V and J genes are TRBV18 and TRBJ1-1; D call uncertain. Germline CDR1 is KGHSH and CDR2 is LQKENI. V was cut by 3 bases and J by 1 base, with 12 bases left in between. The CDR3 extends over 15 amino acids. This CDR3 is CASSPYSSPNTEAFF. The CDR3 region has the DNA TGTGCCAGCTCACCGTACAGCTCACCGAACACTGAAGCTTTCTTT.

The chain is built from TRBV27 and TRBJ2-2; 7 bases fit TRBD1. The germline CDR1 and CDR2 sequences are MNHEY and SMNVEV (reference sequence). The CDR3 consists of 16 residues. V shed 5 bases and J 0 bases; nucleotides not matched to a gene: 6. The CDR3 reads CASSSRDRSNTGELFF. CDR3 bases: TGTGCCAGCAGTAGCCGGGACAGATCGAACACCGGGGAGCTGTTTTTT.

This clonotype was counted once. The rearrangement uses TRBV5-1 and TRBJ1-2; 8 bases line up with TRBD1. The CDR3 consists of 13 residues. Germline CDR1 and CDR2: SGHRS and YFSETQ. The ends lost 4 bases at V and 7 bases at J; junction bases unmatched: 6. CDR3 sequence reads: CASSPQGERGYTF. CDR3 DNA: TGCGCCAGCAGCCCACAGGGGGAACGTGGCTACACCTTC.

This clonotype has a count of ten or more. The V and J genes are TRBV20-1 and TRBJ2-3, with a possible D match to TRBD2 (6 bases). CDR1 is DFQATT and CDR2 is SNEGSKA in the germline V gene (reference sequence). The germline V and J ends were trimmed by 3 bases and 3 bases, with 13 bases remaining between them. This CDR3 is built from 14 residues. The CDR3 reads CSASVRGRTDTQYF. The CDR3 DNA follows: TGCAGTGCTAGTGTCCGGGGGAGAACAGATACGCAGTATTTT.

A few counts support this clonotype. The rearrangement links TRBV6-6 to TRBJ1-5, with TRBD1 matching 9 bases. Germline values: CDR1 MNHNY, CDR2 SVGAGI (reference sequence). J was trimmed by 6 bases and V by 4 bases; bases with no gene match: 10. This CDR3 contains 16 residues. Here the CDR3 reads CASSSWDRVKGQPQHF. Written as DNA, the CDR3 is TGTGCCAGCAGTTCCTGGGACAGGGTTAAGGGTCAGCCCCAGCATTTT.

This clonotype appeared a few times. The V gene is TRBV2, the J gene TRBJ1-2; D is perhaps TRBD1 (5 bases). The V end was cut by 5 bases, the J end by 7 bases, with 11 bases between. Looked up from germline, CDR1 is SNHLY and CDR2 is FYNNEI. The CDR3 length is 12 residues. The CDR3 here is CASSLGGFGYTF. CDR3 bases: TGTGCCAGCAGTCTTGGGGGATTTGGCTACACCTTC.

By proportion, this clonotype is medium-sized. The rearrangement uses TRBV7-9 and TRBJ2-1, with a weak D call TRBD1 (5 bases). The CDR3 sequence is 14 residues long. The V end was cut by 5 bases, the J end by 9 bases, with 17 bases between. Per the germline V gene, CDR1 is SEHNR and CDR2 is FQNEAQ (reference sequence). In DNA, the CDR3 is TGTGCCAGCAGCCCAAGGGCAGGGAAGGGTGAGCAGTTCTTC. This encodes CASSPRAGKGEQFF.

This clonotype was counted only a few times. V and J are TRBV15 and TRBJ2-1; perhaps TRBD2 as D (6 bases). The V gene lost 6 bases and the J gene lost 7 bases, with 19 bases spanning the gap. Germline CDR1 LNHNV, CDR2 YYDKDF (reference sequence). This CDR3 has 15 amino acids. The CDR3 reads CATSITAGSGNEQFF. CDR3 sequence (DNA): TGTGCCACCAGTATCACCGCGGGGTCTGGGAATGAGCAGTTCTTC.

This CDR3 is CASSQRNSGRAIVETQYF. The CDR3 DNA is TGCGCCAGCAGCCAACGAAATAGCGGGAGGGCAATCGTGGAGACCCAGTACTTC. The V gene is TRBV4-1, the J gene TRBJ2-5, with TRBD2 identical over 11 bases. The trim removed 2 bases at V and 5 bases at J, leaving 13 bases unmatched. Germline CDR1 and CDR2: MGHRA and YSYEKL. The CDR3 contains 18 residues.

This clonotype was counted a few times. This chain connects TRBV6-5 to TRBJ2-7, with D hard to call. The CDR3 is 14 amino acids. Germline V lookup: CDR1 MNHEY, CDR2 SVGAGI. Trimming stripped 0 bases from V and 6 bases from J, with 12 bases between. CDR3 in amino acids: CASSYSPGIGEQYF. The CDR3 DNA reads as TGTGCCAGCAGTTACTCACCCGGAATAGGCGAGCAGTACTTC.

The CDR3 sequence is CASSAPRTGEDYTF. The CDR3 region has the DNA TGTGCCAGCAGCGCTCCTCGGACAGGGGAGGACTACACCTTC. This rearrangement joins TRBV6-2 or TRBV6-3 to TRBJ1-2; TRBD1 matches 9 bases. The J segment lost 10 bases and the V segment lost 6 bases, leaving 12 bases of the junction unmatched. CDR3 length equals 14 residues. Germline lookup yields CDR1 MNHEY and CDR2 SVGEGT.

The chain joins TRBV4-1 to TRBJ2-5; 7 bases map to TRBD2. Germline assignment: CDR1 MGHRA and CDR2 YSYEKL. The CDR3 length is 17 residues. V was pared by 0 bases and J by 2 bases, with 9 bases of the junction left unmatched. This chain's CDR3 is CASSQERVSGQQETQYF. CDR3 in DNA: TGCGCCAGCAGCCAAGAAAGAGTTAGCGGGCAACAAGAGACCCAGTACTTC.

The genes are TRBV12-3 or TRBV12-4 and TRBJ1-1; perhaps TRBD1 as D (5 bases). Trimming left V 3 bases short and J 4 bases short, with 18 bases between. CDR3 length: 16 residues. CDR3 DNA sequence: TGTGCCAGCAGTTTGGAACCCTTGGGGGGGATCACTGAAGCTTTCTTT. Protein sequence: CASSLEPLGGITEAFF.

The V and J genes are TRBV30 and TRBJ2-3; D unresolved. Germline V gene sequence: CDR1 GTSNPN, CDR2 SVGIG (reference sequence). The CDR3 spans 12 residues. Trimming removed 4 bases at V and 1 base at J, with 6 bases between. The CDR3 sequence is CAWNRGTDTQYF. The CDR3 coding sequence is TGTGCCTGGAATAGGGGCACAGATACGCAGTATTTT.

Concerning this clonotype itself: Relative to the germline gene, one junction end is altered; a read error may explain this. V usage is TRBV20-1 and J usage is TRBJ2-3; 10 positions agree with TRBD2. Germline loops: CDR1 DFQATT, CDR2 SNEGSKA (reference sequence). The CDR3 is made up of 15 amino acids. This chain's CDR3 is CSAPRTSGYTDTKYF. CDR3 bases: TGCAGTGCTCCTCGGACTAGCGGTTACACAGATACGAAGTATTTT.

The chain recombines TRBV29-1 with TRBJ2-4; no clear D. Germline V gene data show CDR1 as SQVTM and CDR2 as ANQGSEA. CDR3 length: 14 residues. Deletions cut 8 bases from V and 0 bases from J, with 14 bases between. CDR3 nucleotide sequence: TGCAGCCCTACCAAGGAACTAGCCAAAAACATTCAGTACTTC. This gives the protein CSPTKELAKNIQYF.

This clonotype was seen only a few times. This chain links TRBV6-6 with TRBJ2-1, with 7 positions matching TRBD1. Losses at the gene ends were 0 bases for V and 1 base for J; bases not matched to a gene: 3. The germline CDR1 and CDR2 sequences are MNHNY and SVGAGI (reference sequence). The CDR3 runs 16 residues. CDR3 residues: CASSYSYRGSYNEQFF. CDR3 bases: TGTGCCAGCAGTTACTCGTACAGGGGTTCCTACAATGAGCAGTTCTTC.

This clonotype occurred a few times. The rearrangement uses TRBV19 and TRBJ1-4; 7 bases are shared with TRBD1. The CDR3 spans 15 residues. From germline, CDR1 is LNHDA and CDR2 SQIVND (reference sequence). J was trimmed by 8 bases and V by 8 bases; bases with no gene match: 14. CDR3 sequence: CASAPWDSSLEKLFF. The CDR3 DNA reads TGTGCCAGTGCCCCGTGGGACAGCTCGCTGGAAAAACTGTTTTTT.

This clonotype has just a few counts. The J gene is TRBJ2-3, the V gene TRBV10-3, with unresolved D. Looked up from germline, CDR1 is ENHRY and CDR2 is SYGVKD. V lost 11 bases to trimming and J lost 4 bases, with 16 bases between them. The CDR3 runs 13 residues. The DNA of the CDR3 is TGTGCCTCCGCGGTGTGGGGTCCAGATACGCAGTATTTT. Amino acids: CASAVWGPDTQYF.

In this sample, this clonotype turned up a few times. This chain joins TRBV12-3 or TRBV12-4 and TRBJ1-1, with D possibly being TRBD1 (6 bases). The CDR3 loop spans 13 amino acids. V gave up 10 bases and J gave up 1 base, with 13 bases separating them. The CDR3 protein is CATSGGANTEAFF. The CDR3, as DNA: TGTGCCACCTCGGGGGGGGCGAACACTGAAGCTTTCTTT.